The 24 T cell receptor beta chains presented below share a single source sample, sequenced in a study of cytomegalovirus exposure and HLA in healthy donors. PCR involved 60 Vbeta and 13 Jbeta primers. Clones were sequenced by immunoSEQ multiplex PCR, and TCRdb holds only the in-frame ones, with some missing. Here the sample spans around 100,000 clones, around 68% being singletons. Sequencing was performed on PBMCs. The receptors derive from a human donor in good health.

This clone was seen a few times. V and J are TRBV14 and TRBJ2-2; D is uncertain. Trimming cost V 2 bases and J 2 bases, with 6 bases left between them. The germline gives CDR1 SGHDN, CDR2 FVKESK. CDR3 size: 14 residues. The CDR3 nucleotides are TGTGCCAGCAGCCAATTCAGAAACACCGGGGAGCTGTTTTTT. Its translation: CASSQFRNTGELFF.

The gene calls are TRBV30 and TRBJ2-1, with 7 bases identical to TRBD2. This CDR3 has 12 amino acids. Germline trimming cut 4 bases from V and 6 bases from J; bases unmatched to any gene: 3. Germline V CDR1 and CDR2: GTSNPN, SVGIG (reference sequence). The CDR3, as DNA: TGTGCCTGGAAACGCGGGGGCAATGAGCAGTTCTTC. This codes for CAWKRGGNEQFF.

This chain joins TRBV5-1 and TRBJ2-7, with 12 nucleotides matching TRBD2. Germline V gene data show CDR1 as SGHRS and CDR2 as YFSETQ. V lost 2 bases to trimming and J lost 2 bases; unmatched junction nucleotides: 5. This CDR3 has 16 amino acids. The chain's CDR3 is CASSFSLAGGPYEQYF. The CDR3 DNA reads TGCGCCAGCAGCTTTTCTCTAGCGGGAGGGCCCTACGAGCAGTACTTC.

The chain joins TRBV9 to TRBJ2-6; TRBD2 aligns across 7 bases. This CDR3 is 17 amino acids long. V shed 0 bases, J shed 3 bases, and the junction held 6 bases outside the gene matches. The germline gives CDR1 SGDLS, CDR2 YYNGEE. CDR3 region: CASSVGGGRYGANVLTF. DNA for the CDR3: TGTGCCAGCAGCGTAGGGGGAGGGCGGTATGGGGCCAACGTCCTGACTTTC.

The rearrangement uses TRBV9 and TRBJ1-1, with 9 bases aligning to TRBD1. The germline CDR1 and CDR2 sequences are SGDLS and YYNGEE. The CDR3 contains 17 residues. V lost 0 bases to trimming and J lost 3 bases; unmatched junction nucleotides: 9. CDR3 amino acids: CASSVAFGQGSYTEAFF. CDR3 nucleotides: TGTGCCAGCAGCGTAGCTTTCGGACAGGGGTCCTACACTGAAGCTTTCTTT.

The table lists this clone with a few counts. This chain links TRBV28 with TRBJ2-1; 9 positions match TRBD2. The CDR3 has 18 residues. V shed 1 base and J 5 bases; nucleotides not matched to a gene: 12. Per germline, CDR1 MDHEN and CDR2 SYDVKM. CDR3: CASSLYIVVAGANNEQFF. The CDR3 DNA sequence: TGTGCCAGCAGTTTATATATTGTCGTAGCGGGAGCCAACAATGAGCAGTTCTTC.

This clone was recorded a few times. The CDR3 bases are TGTGCCAGCACCACCCTGGGGCCCGCCTACAATGAGCAGTTCTTC. Residues: CASTTLGPAYNEQFF. The chain combines TRBV7-2 with TRBJ2-1; D may be TRBD1 (5 bases). CDR1 and CDR2 (germline): SGHTA, FQGNSA. V was clipped by 7 bases and J by 2 bases, with 15 bases between them. This CDR3 region has 15 residues.

This clone came up a few times. The rearrangement joins TRBV5-6 to TRBJ2-5, with D maybe TRBD1 (7 bases). Germline V CDR1 and CDR2: SGHDT, YYEEEE. Trimming stripped 5 bases from V and 5 bases from J, with 16 bases between. The CDR3 sequence is 14 residues long. The CDR3 DNA reads TGTGCCAGCAGTGCGGGACAGAACAAGGAGACCCAGTACTTC. Its protein product is CASSAGQNKETQYF.

The chain carries TRBV9 and TRBJ2-3; possibly TRBD1 for D (6 bases). Trimming removed 0 bases from V and 5 bases from J, with 10 bases in between. The CDR3 has 14 amino acids. Germline V gene lookup returns CDR1 SGDLS and CDR2 YYNGEE. The CDR3 nucleotides read TGTGCCAGCAGCGTAGGGGGGCTGGAAGATACGCAGTATTTT. Protein: CASSVGGLEDTQYF.

J is TRBJ1-1 and V is TRBV13; D is unclear. CDR3 length: 13 amino acids. CDR1 is PRHDT, CDR2 FYEKMQ, per germline (reference sequence). Trimming left V 1 base short and J 0 bases short, with 3 bases between. The CDR3 loop reads CASSLDMNTEAFF. The CDR3 nucleotides are TGTGCCAGCAGCTTAGACATGAACACTGAAGCTTTCTTT.

This clone was seen a handful of times. DNA for the CDR3: TGTGCCAGCTCATATTCTCGACAGGGGGCTAATGAGCAGTTCTTC. Protein sequence: CASSYSRQGANEQFF. The chain combines TRBV18 with TRBJ2-1, with TRBD1 matching 10 bases. The V and J ends lost 5 bases and 7 bases, in that order; junction bases with no gene match: 8. Germline values: CDR1 KGHSH, CDR2 LQKENI. The CDR3 has 15 residues.

The chain recombines TRBV11-2 with TRBJ2-7; TRBD1 agrees at 11 bases. The CDR3 runs 16 residues. Per germline, CDR1 SGHAT and CDR2 FQNNGV. The V and J ends lost 5 bases and 3 bases, in that order; junction bases with no gene match: 9. The CDR3 DNA sequence: TGTGCCAGCAGCACCCGGACAGGGGGCAGTCTCTACGAGCAGTACTTC. Translated: CASSTRTGGSLYEQYF.

The J gene is TRBJ1-1, the V gene TRBV5-5, with D maybe TRBD1 (5 bases). CDR3 length: 13 amino acids. Germline V gene lookup returns CDR1 SGHKS and CDR2 YYEKEE (reference sequence). The V and J ends lost 1 base and 1 base respectively, with 5 bases between them. The CDR3: CASSLTGNTEAFF. The CDR3 nucleotides read TGTGCCAGCAGCTTGACAGGGAACACTGAAGCTTTCTTT.

This clone was seen once. This chain uses TRBV2 with TRBJ1-3, with D uncertain. Germline-derived CDR1 and CDR2 are SNHLY and FYNNEI. V lost 7 bases to trimming and J lost 0 bases, with 13 bases between them. CDR3 size: 15 residues. In DNA form, the CDR3 reads TGTGCCAGCACCCCAGACACCCTCTCTGGAAACACCATATATTTT. It yields the protein CASTPDTLSGNTIYF.

The chain joins TRBV19 to TRBJ1-5; possibly TRBD1 for D (5 bases). Germline V gene sequence: CDR1 LNHDA, CDR2 SQIVND (reference sequence). Trimming took off 4 bases at V and 7 bases at J, with 17 bases between the two ends. CDR3 length equals 15 residues. CDR3 bases: TGTGCCAGTAGTAGGCAGGGTACGCGGGGCCAGCCCCAGCATTTT. This encodes CASSRQGTRGQPQHF.

This clone has more than one count but fewer than ten. This chain uses TRBV6-1 with TRBJ1-2; weak D call: TRBD1 (5 bases). The CDR3 sequence is 16 residues long. CDR1 and CDR2 from the germline V gene are MNHNS and SASEGT. The V gene lost 0 bases and the J gene lost 6 bases, with 17 bases spanning the gap. CDR3 in DNA: TGTGCCAGCAGTGAAGCCCTCAGGGAGGGGCGAAATGGCTACACCTTC. This encodes CASSEALREGRNGYTF.

This clone was picked up a small number of times. This rearrangement joins TRBV5-1 to TRBJ2-7, with D maybe TRBD2 (7 bases). The CDR3 has 16 amino acids. Trimming took off 1 base at V and 4 bases at J, with 18 bases between the two ends. CDR1 SGHRS and CDR2 YFSETQ come from the germline V gene. CDR3 in DNA: TGCGCCAGCAGCTTGATGGCCCCCAGGGGAGGGTACGAGCAGTACTTC. This sequence encodes CASSLMAPRGGYEQYF.

The chain couples TRBV7-9 to TRBJ2-2, with a weak D call TRBD1 (5 bases). CDR1 and CDR2 from the germline V gene are SEHNR and FQNEAQ (reference sequence). V lost 2 bases to trimming and J lost 5 bases, with 6 bases between them. The CDR3 runs 13 residues. CDR3 region: CASSLQGTGELFF. The CDR3 DNA sequence: TGTGCCAGCAGCTTACAGGGTACCGGGGAGCTGTTTTTT.

This clone has a handful of counts. The CDR3 nucleotides read TGTGCCAGCAGTACGCAGGGAAACTATGGCTACACCTTC. This translates into CASSTQGNYGYTF. The chain carries TRBV27 and TRBJ1-2; a weak D match, TRBD1 (5 bases). Germline lookup yields CDR1 MNHEY and CDR2 SMNVEV (reference sequence). The germline V and J ends were trimmed by 5 bases and 2 bases, with 9 bases remaining between them. The CDR3 contains 13 residues.

This clone has just a few counts. J is TRBJ2-2 and V is TRBV30; 8 positions agree with TRBD1. This CDR3 has 13 residues. Germline CDR1 reads GTSNPN; CDR2 reads SVGIG (reference sequence). The J segment lost 2 bases and the V segment lost 7 bases, leaving 3 bases of the junction unmatched. The CDR3 sequence: CASQGANTGELFF. The CDR3 region has the DNA TGTGCCTCCCAGGGGGCCAACACCGGGGAGCTGTTTTTT.

The genes are TRBV27 and TRBJ1-1, with D possibly being TRBD1 (5 bases). Germline assignment: CDR1 MNHEY and CDR2 SMNVEV (reference sequence). V dropped 5 bases and J dropped 4 bases, with 23 bases sitting between them. This CDR3 region has 17 residues. The CDR3 spells CASSGGFPSLRGTEAFF. In DNA, the CDR3 is TGTGCCAGCAGTGGGGGATTTCCCTCCCTGCGGGGCACTGAAGCTTTCTTT.

The chain links TRBV28 to TRBJ1-4, with D hard to call. Germline V lookup: CDR1 MDHEN, CDR2 SYDVKM. The germline V and J ends were trimmed by 6 bases and 6 bases, with 14 bases remaining between them. The CDR3 is made up of 14 amino acids. The CDR3: CASSSAAVDEKLFF. The CDR3 DNA reads TGTGCCAGCAGCTCAGCGGCAGTCGATGAAAAACTGTTTTTT.

The V gene is TRBV7-8, the J gene TRBJ2-2; 10 positions agree with TRBD1. The CDR3 sequence is 15 residues long. V dropped 5 bases and J dropped 5; count of bases not matched to a gene: 5. Germline-derived CDR1 and CDR2 are SGHVS and FQNEAQ. The chain's CDR3 is CASSKRDRGTGELFF. CDR3 coding DNA: TGTGCCAGCAGCAAACGGGACAGGGGAACCGGGGAGCTGTTTTTT. The variable domain in full, completed from reference TRBV7-8 and TRBJ2-2, reads GAGVSQSPRYKVAKRGQDVALRCDPISGHVSLFWYQQALGQGPEFLTYFQNEAQLDKSGLPSDRFFAERPEGSVSTLKIQRTQQEDSAVYLCASSKRDRGTGELFFGEGSRLTVL.

This clone was counted a few times. The CDR3 sequence: CASSQDSYEQYF. The CDR3 DNA reads TGTGCCAGCAGTCAGGACAGCTACGAGCAGTACTTC. The gene calls are TRBV5-8 and TRBJ2-7, with D tentatively TRBD1 (6 bases). The CDR3 is 12 residues long. CDR1 is SGHTS and CDR2 is YDEGEE in the germline V gene. Between the trimmed V and J ends, which lost 5 bases and 3 bases, there was a span of 9 bases.